A selection of T cell receptor beta chains follows, all from one sample in a study of blood T cell repertoires in COVID-19. Method: immunoSEQ multiplex PCR; TCRdb's copy keeps in-frame clones and lacks some. This table has 200,000 to 300,000 clones, 70% to 90% appearing once. Material for sequencing was PBMCs or T cells enriched from blood (not recorded which). The receptors were sampled from a woman aged 40 to 50 with acute COVID-19. Each CDR3 is given with its conserved first and last residue. Fields, in order: CDR3 protein, CDR3 DNA, D gene, J gene, clone size, V gene. A D gene is named only where the DNA matches it firmly. Only some rows state a clone size, as once, few, many or a class for expanded clones.

CDR3aa: CASSPQTSGQETQYF
CDR3nt: TGCGCCAGCAGCCCCCAGACTAGCGGCCAAGAGACCCAGTACTTC
d_gene: TRBD2
j_gene: TRBJ2-5
abundance: -
v_gene: TRBV4-3

CDR3aa: CASSLERTSGMTSTDTQYF
CDR3nt: TGTGCCAGCAGCTTAGAAAGGACTAGCGGGATGACCAGCACAGATACGCAGTATTTT
d_gene: TRBD2
j_gene: TRBJ2-3
abundance: few
v_gene: TRBV7-8

CDR3aa: CAWSVPGYNEQFF
CDR3nt: TGTGCCTGGAGTGTACCCGGGTACAATGAGCAGTTCTTC
d_gene: -
j_gene: TRBJ2-1
abundance: -
v_gene: TRBV30

CDR3aa: CASSTGGWNTEAFF
CDR3nt: TGTGCCAGCAGTACAGGGGGCTGGAACACTGAAGCTTTCTTT
d_gene: TRBD1
j_gene: TRBJ1-1
abundance: -
v_gene: TRBV6-5

CDR3aa: CAWSVSAGAGELFF
CDR3nt: TGTGCCTGGAGTGTATCGGCGGGAGCCGGGGAGCTGTTTTTT
d_gene: TRBD2
j_gene: TRBJ2-2
abundance: many
v_gene: TRBV30

CDR3aa: CASRGSGGFYEQYF
CDR3nt: TGTGCCAGCCGTGGGTCAGGGGGCTTCTACGAGCAGTACTTC
d_gene: TRBD1
j_gene: TRBJ2-7
abundance: few
v_gene: TRBV27

CDR3aa: CASSLYPGYEQYF
CDR3nt: TGTGCCAGCAGCCTCTACCCAGGGTACGAGCAGTACTTC
d_gene: -
j_gene: TRBJ2-7
abundance: -
v_gene: TRBV5-5

CDR3aa: CASSLETGGTYGYTF
CDR3nt: TGTGCCAGCAGCTTGGAAACAGGTGGAACCTATGGCTACACCTTC
d_gene: -
j_gene: TRBJ1-2
abundance: -
v_gene: TRBV5-4

CDR3aa: CASSLQERGETQYF
CDR3nt: TGCGCCAGCAGCTTGCAGGAAAGGGGGGAGACCCAGTACTTC
d_gene: -
j_gene: TRBJ2-5
abundance: few
v_gene: TRBV5-1

CDR3aa: CASSPEGDTIYF
CDR3nt: TGTGCCAGCAGCCCTGAGGGAGACACCATATATTTT
d_gene: -
j_gene: TRBJ1-3
abundance: -
v_gene: TRBV7-2

CDR3aa: CASSPTGGGQPQHF
CDR3nt: TGTGCCAGCAGTCCGACAGGGGGAGGTCAGCCCCAGCATTTT
d_gene: TRBD1
j_gene: TRBJ1-5
abundance: -
v_gene: TRBV6-5

CDR3aa: CATSDPGTGQFF
CDR3nt: TGTGCCACCAGTGACCCCGGGACAGGGCAGTTCTTC
d_gene: TRBD1
j_gene: TRBJ2-1
abundance: -
v_gene: TRBV24-1

CDR3aa: CASSPRRGPGQPQHF
CDR3nt: TGTGCCAGCTCACCCAGGAGGGGCCCGGGTCAGCCCCAGCATTTT
d_gene: -
j_gene: TRBJ1-5
abundance: -
v_gene: TRBV18

CDR3aa: CASRDRGTSYGYTF
CDR3nt: TGTGCCAGTAGAGACAGGGGAACATCCTATGGCTACACCTTC
d_gene: TRBD1
j_gene: TRBJ1-2
abundance: few
v_gene: TRBV19

CDR3aa: CAWWELGALNQPQHF
CDR3nt: TGTGCCTGGTGGGAATTGGGGGCCCTCAATCAGCCCCAGCATTTT
d_gene: -
j_gene: TRBJ1-5
abundance: -
v_gene: TRBV30